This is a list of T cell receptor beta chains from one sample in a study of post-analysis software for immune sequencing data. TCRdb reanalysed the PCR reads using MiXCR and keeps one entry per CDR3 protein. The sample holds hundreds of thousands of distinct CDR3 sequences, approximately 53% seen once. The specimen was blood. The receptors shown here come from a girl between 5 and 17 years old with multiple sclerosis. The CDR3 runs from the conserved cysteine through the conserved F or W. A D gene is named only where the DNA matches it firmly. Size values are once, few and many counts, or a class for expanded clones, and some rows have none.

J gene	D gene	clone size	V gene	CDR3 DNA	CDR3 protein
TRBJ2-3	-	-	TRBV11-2	TGTGCCAGCAGCCGATGGGACCAGAGCACAGATACGCAGTATTTT	CASSRWDQSTDTQYF
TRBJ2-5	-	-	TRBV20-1	TGCAGTGCTGGTCCCGGGACCTCGGCGCAAGAGACCCAGTACTTC	CSAGPGTSAQETQYF
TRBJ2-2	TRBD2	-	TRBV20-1	TGCAGTGCTAGAGGAAGCGGGAGTAACACCGGGGAGCTGTTTTTT	CSARGSGSNTGELFF
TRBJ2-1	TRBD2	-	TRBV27	TGTGCCAGCAGTAGGACTAGCCCCTACAATGAGCAGTTCTTC	CASSRTSPYNEQFF
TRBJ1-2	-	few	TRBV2	TGTGCCGTCGGGTCCTATGGCTACACCTTC	CAVGSYGYTF
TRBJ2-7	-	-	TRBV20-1	TGCAGTGCTAGAGACGGAGGTGGCTACGAGCAGTACTTC	CSARDGGGYEQYF
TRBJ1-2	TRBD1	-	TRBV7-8	TGTGCCAGCAGCTTTAGAGGACAGGACTATGGCTACACCTTC	CASSFRGQDYGYTF
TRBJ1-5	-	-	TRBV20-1	TGCAGTGCTAGAGTAGGTAAAAGCAATCAGCCCCAGCATTTT	CSARVGKSNQPQHF
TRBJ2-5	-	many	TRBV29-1	TGCAGCGTTGAAGGGTTGGGGGAGACCCAGTACTTC	CSVEGLGETQYF
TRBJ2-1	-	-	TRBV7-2	TGTGCCAGCACCCGGCCCAGGACTTTCCCCCGCGAGCAGTTCTTC	CASTRPRTFPREQFF
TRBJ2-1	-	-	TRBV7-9	TGTGCCAGCAGCCTCGATCTTGGAGAGCAGTTCTTC	CASSLDLGEQFF
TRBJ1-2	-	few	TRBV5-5	TGTGCCAGCAGGCCGGACAGTTACCCTACTAACTATGGCTACACCTTC	CASRPDSYPTNYGYTF
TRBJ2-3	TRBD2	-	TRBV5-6	TGTGCCAGCACCACACAGACTAGCGGGGGTTTAGATACGCAGTATTTT	CASTTQTSGGLDTQYF
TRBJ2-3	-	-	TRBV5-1	TGCGCCAGCAGCCTGGGATCGACAGGAGCCACTCAAGATACGCAGTATTTT	CASSLGSTGATQDTQYF
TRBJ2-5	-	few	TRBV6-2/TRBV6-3	TGTGCCAGCAGTTCGGCGCCAGAAGAGACCCAGTACTTC	CASSSAPEETQYF
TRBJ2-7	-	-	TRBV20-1	TGCAGTGCTAGAGCCCGGAACCACTACGAGCAGTACTTC	CSARARNHYEQYF
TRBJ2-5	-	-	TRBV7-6	TGTGACAGCAGCCAATCAGGTCTTAGGGCAGATCCGCAGTACTTC	CDSSQSGLRADPQYF
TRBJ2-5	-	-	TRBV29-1	TGCAGCGTTGAAGCGGTGGGAGAGACCCAGTACTTC	CSVEAVGETQYF
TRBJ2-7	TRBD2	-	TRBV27	TGTGCCAGCAGTCCAACACCGGGACTAGCGGGACACTACGAGCAGTACTTC	CASSPTPGLAGHYEQYF
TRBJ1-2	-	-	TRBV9	TGTGCCAGCAGCCCCTCTGGGCAGGACGTCTATGGCTACACCTTC	CASSPSGQDVYGYTF
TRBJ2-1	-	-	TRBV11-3	TGTGCCAGCAGCTTAGGAGGTAGGGACTGGTCCTACAATGAGCAGTTCTTC	CASSLGGRDWSYNEQFF
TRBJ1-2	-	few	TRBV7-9	TGTGCCAGCAGCAGCGTAGTGGGCACCCGGGCTAACTATGGCTACACCTTC	CASSSVVGTRANYGYTF
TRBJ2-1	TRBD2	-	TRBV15	TGTGCCACCCTAACTACGCAGCGGGAGAGCTCTTACAATGAGCAGTTCTTC	CATLTTQRESSYNEQFF
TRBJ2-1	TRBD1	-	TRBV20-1	TGCAGTGCTCTCGACAGGGGGACCTACAATGAGCAGTTCTTC	CSALDRGTYNEQFF
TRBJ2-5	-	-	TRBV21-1	TGTGCCAGCAGCAGGGAAGGCCAAGAGACCCAGTACTTC	CASSREGQETQYF
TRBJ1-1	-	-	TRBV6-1	TGTGCCAGCAGTGAGAACACTAACACTGAAGCTTTCTTT	CASSENTNTEAFF
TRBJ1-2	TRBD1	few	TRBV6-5	TGTGCCAGCAGTTACTCGCAGGGGGCTGTAACCGGCTACACCTTC	CASSYSQGAVTGYTF
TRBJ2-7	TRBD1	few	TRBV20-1	TGCAGTGCGCAAGACAGGGGCCACTACGAGCAGTACTTC	CSAQDRGHYEQYF
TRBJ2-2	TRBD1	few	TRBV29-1	TGCAGCGTTGATACAGGGGCTAACACCGGGGAGCTGTTTTTT	CSVDTGANTGELFF
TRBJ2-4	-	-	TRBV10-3	TGTGCCATCAGTGAGTTTACGGGACCCCTCCAAAGGATTCAGTACTTC	CAISEFTGPLQRIQYF
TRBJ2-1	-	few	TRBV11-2	TGTGCCAGCAGCCCGGACTATCAGAATGAGCAGTTCTTC	CASSPDYQNEQFF
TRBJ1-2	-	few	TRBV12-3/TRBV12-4	TGTGCCAGCAGTTTAGCAACTTATGGCTACACCTTC	CASSLATYGYTF
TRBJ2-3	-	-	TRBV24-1	TGTGCCACCAGTGACCCGGTGCGAGACACAGATACGCAGTATTTT	CATSDPVRDTDTQYF
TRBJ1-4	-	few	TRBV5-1	TGCGCCAGCAGCCTTGGTGTGGACCGAGACCCGGAAAAACTGTTTTTT	CASSLGVDRDPEKLFF
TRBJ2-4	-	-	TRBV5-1	TGCGCCAGCAGCTTGGAGTTGTCCAAAAACATTCAGTACTTC	CASSLELSKNIQYF
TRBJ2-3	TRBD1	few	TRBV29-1	TGCAGCGTCGGAGATACGGACAGGGCTGCAGATACGCAGTATTTT	CSVGDTDRAADTQYF
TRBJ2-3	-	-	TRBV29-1	TGCAGCGTGGCCCCGCGAGGGGGAGAGGTCACAGATACGCAGTATTTT	CSVAPRGGEVTDTQYF
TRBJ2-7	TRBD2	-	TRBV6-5	TGTGCCAGCAGTTACGCGGGAGGGTCAATCTCCTACGAGCAGTACTTC	CASSYAGGSISYEQYF